This T cell receptor beta chain was profiled in a study of beta chain features in type 1 diabetes. Study background: Age, gender and cell yields were similar between patients and healthy donors. Study-level points and caveats: A greater similarity of naive, central memory and Treg TCRB repertoires was seen among patients than among healthy donors. When Type 1 diabetes patients were examined, their TCRB CDR3s proved moderately but significantly shorter in all four CD4+ subsets.

The CDR3 runs to 16 residues. CDR1 LNHNV and CDR2 YYDKDF come from the germline V gene (reference sequence). This clone was counted only a few times. What it binds is unknown. One junction end disagrees with the germline gene, perhaps due to a read error. The sample holds other DNA sequences that translate to the same CDR3. The study reverse transcribed the entire isolated RNA, so it sequenced expressed TCRB transcripts. The data were produced by immunoSEQ multiplex PCR, yet TCRdb's version contains in-frame clones alone and is incomplete. The profile shows 95,000 to 150,000 clones, 16% of them singletons.

Sequenced: central memory CD4+ T cells from blood. The chain couples TRBV15 to TRBJ2-1; D could derive from TRBD1 or TRBD2 (5 bases each). The sequence derives from a man aged 25 to 45 with type 1 diabetes. The CDR3 protein is CATSRSSGAAYNEQFF. CDR3 nucleotide sequence: TGCGCCACCAGCAGATCCTCCGGGGCCGCCTACAATGAGCAGTTCTTC.